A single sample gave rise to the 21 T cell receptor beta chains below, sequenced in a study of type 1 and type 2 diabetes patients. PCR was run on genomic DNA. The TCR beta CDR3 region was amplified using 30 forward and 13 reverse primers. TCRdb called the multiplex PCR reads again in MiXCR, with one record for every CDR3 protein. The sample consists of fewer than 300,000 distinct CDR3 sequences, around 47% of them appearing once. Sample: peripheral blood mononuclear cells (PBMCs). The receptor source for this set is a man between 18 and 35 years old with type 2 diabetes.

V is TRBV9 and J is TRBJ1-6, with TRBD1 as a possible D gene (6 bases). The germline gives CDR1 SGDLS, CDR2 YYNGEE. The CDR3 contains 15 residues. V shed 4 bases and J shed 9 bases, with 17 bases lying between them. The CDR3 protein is CASSQVPRGGSPLHF. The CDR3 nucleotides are TGTGCCAGCAGCCAAGTCCCCAGGGGTGGTTCACCCCTCCACTTT.

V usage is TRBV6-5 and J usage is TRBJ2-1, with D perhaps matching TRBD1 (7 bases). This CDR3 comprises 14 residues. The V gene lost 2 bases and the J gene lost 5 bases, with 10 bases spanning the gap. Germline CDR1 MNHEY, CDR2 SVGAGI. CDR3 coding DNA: TGTGCCAGCAGTTACGGGGGGACAGACAATGAGCAGTTCTTC. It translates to CASSYGGTDNEQFF.

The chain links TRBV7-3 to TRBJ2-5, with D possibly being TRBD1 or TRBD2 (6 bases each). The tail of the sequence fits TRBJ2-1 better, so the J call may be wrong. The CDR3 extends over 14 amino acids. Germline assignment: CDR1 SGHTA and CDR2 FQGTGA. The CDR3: CASSPRETQGEQFF. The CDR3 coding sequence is TGTGCCAGCAGTCCCCGGGAGACCCAGGGGGAGCAGTTCTTC.

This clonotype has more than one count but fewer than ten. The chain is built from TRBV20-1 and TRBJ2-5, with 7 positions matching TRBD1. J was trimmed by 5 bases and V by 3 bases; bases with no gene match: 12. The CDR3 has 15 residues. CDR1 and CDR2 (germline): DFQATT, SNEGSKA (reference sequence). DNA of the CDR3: TGCAGTGCTAGGAGGGACAGTGGGGGTTCGGAGACCCAGTACTTC. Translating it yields CSARRDSGGSETQYF.

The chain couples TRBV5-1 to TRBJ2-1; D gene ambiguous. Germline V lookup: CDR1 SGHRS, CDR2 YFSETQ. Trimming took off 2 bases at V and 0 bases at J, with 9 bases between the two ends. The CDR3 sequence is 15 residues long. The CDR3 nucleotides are TGCGCCAGCAGCTTTAGTGTGAGCTCCTACAATGAGCAGTTCTTC. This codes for CASSFSVSSYNEQFF.

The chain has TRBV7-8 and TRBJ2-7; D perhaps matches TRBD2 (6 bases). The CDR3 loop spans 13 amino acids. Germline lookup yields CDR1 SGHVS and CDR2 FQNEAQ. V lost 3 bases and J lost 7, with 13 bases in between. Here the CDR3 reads CASSFGGNNEQYF. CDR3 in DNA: TGTGCCAGCAGCTTCGGCGGGAACAATGAGCAGTACTTC.

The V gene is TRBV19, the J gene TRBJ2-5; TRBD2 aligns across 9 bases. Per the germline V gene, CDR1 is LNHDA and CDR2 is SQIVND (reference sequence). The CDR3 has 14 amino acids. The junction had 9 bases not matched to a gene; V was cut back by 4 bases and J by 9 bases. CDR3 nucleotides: TGTGCCAGTAGTAAGAGGACTAGCGTGGACGCCCAGTACTTC. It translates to CASSKRTSVDAQYF.

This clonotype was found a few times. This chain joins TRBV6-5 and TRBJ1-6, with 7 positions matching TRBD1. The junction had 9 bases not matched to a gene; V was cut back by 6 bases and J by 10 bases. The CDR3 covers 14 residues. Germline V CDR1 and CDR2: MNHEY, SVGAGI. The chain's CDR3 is CASRPDRVSSPLHF. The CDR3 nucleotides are TGTGCCAGCAGACCCGACAGGGTGTCCTCACCCCTCCACTTT.

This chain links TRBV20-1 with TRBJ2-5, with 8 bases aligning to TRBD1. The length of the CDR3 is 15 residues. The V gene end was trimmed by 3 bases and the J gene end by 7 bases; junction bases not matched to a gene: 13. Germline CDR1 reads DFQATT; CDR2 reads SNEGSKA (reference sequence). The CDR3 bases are TGCAGTGCTAGGCCCGGAGGACAGGGCGACTGGACCCAGTACTTC. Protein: CSARPGGQGDWTQYF.

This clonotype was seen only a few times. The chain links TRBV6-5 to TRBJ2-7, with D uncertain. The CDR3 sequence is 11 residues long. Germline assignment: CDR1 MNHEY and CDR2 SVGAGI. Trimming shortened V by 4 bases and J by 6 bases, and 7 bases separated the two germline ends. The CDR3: CASSFSGEQYF. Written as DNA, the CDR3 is TGTGCCAGCAGTTTCTCCGGCGAGCAGTACTTC.

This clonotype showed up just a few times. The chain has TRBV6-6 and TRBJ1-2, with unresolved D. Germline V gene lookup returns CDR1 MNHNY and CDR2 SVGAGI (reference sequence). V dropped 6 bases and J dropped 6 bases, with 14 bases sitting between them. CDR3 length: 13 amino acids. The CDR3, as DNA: TGTGCCAGCAGCGCCGACATAAGACATGGCTACACCTTC. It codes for CASSADIRHGYTF.

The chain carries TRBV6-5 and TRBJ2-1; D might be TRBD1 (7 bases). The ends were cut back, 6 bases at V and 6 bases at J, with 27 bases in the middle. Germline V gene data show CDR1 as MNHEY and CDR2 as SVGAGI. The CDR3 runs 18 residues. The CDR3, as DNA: TGTGCCAGCAGCTCTCTGGGGGGTCTAAGGGGGCAGGCCAATGAGCAGTTCTTC. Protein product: CASSSLGGLRGQANEQFF.

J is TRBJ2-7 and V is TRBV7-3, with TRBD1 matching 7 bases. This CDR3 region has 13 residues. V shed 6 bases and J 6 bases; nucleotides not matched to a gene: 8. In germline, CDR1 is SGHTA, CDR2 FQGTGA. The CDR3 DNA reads TGTGCCAGCAGTCAAGGGGGCGTGGGCGAGCAGTACTTC. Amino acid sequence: CASSQGGVGEQYF.

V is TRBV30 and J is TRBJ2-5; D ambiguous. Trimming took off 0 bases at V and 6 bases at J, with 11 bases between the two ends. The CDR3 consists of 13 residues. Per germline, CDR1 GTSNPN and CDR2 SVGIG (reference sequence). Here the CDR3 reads CAWSVITSKTQYF. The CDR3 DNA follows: TGTGCCTGGAGTGTAATTACATCGAAGACCCAGTACTTC.

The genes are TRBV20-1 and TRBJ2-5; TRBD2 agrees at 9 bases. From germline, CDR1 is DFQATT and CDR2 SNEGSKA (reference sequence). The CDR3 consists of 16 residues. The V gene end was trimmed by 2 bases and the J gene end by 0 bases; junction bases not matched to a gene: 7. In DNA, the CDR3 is TGCAGTGCTAGATACGGCCTAGCGGGAAACCAAGAGACCCAGTACTTC. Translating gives CSARYGLAGNQETQYF.

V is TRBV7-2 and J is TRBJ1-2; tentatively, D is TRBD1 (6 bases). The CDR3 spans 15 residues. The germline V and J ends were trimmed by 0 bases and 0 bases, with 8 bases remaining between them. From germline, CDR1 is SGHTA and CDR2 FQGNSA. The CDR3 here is CASSLAPGANYGYTF. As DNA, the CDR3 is TGTGCCAGCAGCTTAGCCCCAGGGGCTAACTATGGCTACACCTTC.

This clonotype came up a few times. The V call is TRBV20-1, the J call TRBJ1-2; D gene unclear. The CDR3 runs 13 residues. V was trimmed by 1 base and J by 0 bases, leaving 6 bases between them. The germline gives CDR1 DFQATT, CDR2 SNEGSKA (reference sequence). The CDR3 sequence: CSARGQANYGYTF. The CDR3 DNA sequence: TGCAGTGCTAGAGGGCAGGCTAACTATGGCTACACCTTC.

The CDR3 loop is CASSTSASYEQYF. DNA of the CDR3: TGTGCCAGCAGCACATCAGCCTCCTACGAGCAGTACTTC. This chain joins TRBV7-6 and TRBJ2-7; no clear D. The CDR3 has 13 residues. The germline CDR1 and CDR2 sequences are SGHVS and FNYEAQ. Trimming took 5 bases from V and 0 from J, leaving 8 bases between them.

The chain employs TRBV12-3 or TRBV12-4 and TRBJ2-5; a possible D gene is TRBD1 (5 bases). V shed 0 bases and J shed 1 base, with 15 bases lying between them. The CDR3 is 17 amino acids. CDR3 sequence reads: CASSLAGHAKSQETQYF. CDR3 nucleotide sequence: TGTGCCAGCAGTTTAGCAGGACATGCGAAATCCCAAGAGACCCAGTACTTC.

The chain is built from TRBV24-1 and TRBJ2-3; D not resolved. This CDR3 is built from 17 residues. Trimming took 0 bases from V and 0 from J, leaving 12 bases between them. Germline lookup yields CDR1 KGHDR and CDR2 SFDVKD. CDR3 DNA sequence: TGTGCCACCAGTGATTTGCACAGAGACCATAGCACAGATACGCAGTATTTT. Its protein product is CATSDLHRDHSTDTQYF.

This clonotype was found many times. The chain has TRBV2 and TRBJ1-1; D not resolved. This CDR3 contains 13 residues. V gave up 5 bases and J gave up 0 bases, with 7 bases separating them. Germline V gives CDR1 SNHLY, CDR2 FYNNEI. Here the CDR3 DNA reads TGTGCCAGCAGTTTTCAGGTGAACACTGAAGCTTTCTTT. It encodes CASSFQVNTEAFF.